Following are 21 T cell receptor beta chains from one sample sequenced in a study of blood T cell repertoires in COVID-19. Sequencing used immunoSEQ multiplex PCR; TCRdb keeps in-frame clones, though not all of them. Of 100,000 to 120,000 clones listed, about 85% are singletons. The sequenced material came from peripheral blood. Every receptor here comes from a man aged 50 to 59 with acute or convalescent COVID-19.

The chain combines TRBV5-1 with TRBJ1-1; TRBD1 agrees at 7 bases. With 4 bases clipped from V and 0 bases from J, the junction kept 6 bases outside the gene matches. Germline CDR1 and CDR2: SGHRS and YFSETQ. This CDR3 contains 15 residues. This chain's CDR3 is CASSLLGQMNTEAFF. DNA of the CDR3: TGCGCCAGCAGCCTTCTGGGACAGATGAACACTGAAGCTTTCTTT.

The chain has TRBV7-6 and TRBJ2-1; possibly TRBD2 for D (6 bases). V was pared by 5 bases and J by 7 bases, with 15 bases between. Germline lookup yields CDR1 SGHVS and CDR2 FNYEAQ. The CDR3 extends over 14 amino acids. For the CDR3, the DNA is TGTGCCAGCAGCACCGGGACTTATACTAATGAGCAGTTCTTC. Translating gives CASSTGTYTNEQFF.

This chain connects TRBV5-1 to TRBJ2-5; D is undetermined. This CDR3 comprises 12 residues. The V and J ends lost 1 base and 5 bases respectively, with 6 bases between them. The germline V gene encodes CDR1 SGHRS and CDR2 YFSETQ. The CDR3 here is CASSLWAETQYF. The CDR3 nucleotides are TGCGCCAGCAGCTTGTGGGCGGAGACCCAGTACTTC.

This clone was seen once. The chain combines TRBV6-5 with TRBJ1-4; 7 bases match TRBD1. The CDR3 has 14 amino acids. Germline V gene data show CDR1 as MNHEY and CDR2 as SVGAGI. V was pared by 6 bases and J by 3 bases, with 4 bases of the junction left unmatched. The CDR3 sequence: CASRQGTSNEKLFF. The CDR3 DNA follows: TGTGCCAGCAGACAGGGGACTTCTAATGAAAAACTGTTTTTT.

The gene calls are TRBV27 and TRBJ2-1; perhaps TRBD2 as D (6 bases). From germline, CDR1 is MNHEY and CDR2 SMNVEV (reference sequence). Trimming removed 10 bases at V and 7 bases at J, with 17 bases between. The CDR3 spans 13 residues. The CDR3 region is CATSWTNLNEQFF. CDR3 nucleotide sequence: TGTGCCACCTCCTGGACTAATTTAAATGAGCAGTTCTTC.

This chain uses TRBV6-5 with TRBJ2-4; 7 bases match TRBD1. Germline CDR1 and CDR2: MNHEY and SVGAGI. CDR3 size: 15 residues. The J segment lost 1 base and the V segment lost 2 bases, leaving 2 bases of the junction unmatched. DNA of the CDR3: TGTGCCAGCAGTTACAGGGGGCAGGCCAAAAACATTCAGTACTTC. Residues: CASSYRGQAKNIQYF.

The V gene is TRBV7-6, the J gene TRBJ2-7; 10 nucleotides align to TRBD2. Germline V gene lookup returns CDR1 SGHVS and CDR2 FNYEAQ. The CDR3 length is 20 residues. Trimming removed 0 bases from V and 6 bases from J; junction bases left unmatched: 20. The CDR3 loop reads CASSLAARVAGGPNPFEQYF. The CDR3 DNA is TGTGCCAGCAGCTTAGCGGCGAGAGTAGCGGGAGGACCAAACCCTTTCGAGCAGTACTTC.

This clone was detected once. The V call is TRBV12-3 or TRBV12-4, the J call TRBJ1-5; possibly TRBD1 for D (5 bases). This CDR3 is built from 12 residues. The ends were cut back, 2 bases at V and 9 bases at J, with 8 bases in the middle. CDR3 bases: TGTGCCAGCAGTTTATCCCAGGGGCCCCAGCATTTT. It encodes CASSLSQGPQHF.

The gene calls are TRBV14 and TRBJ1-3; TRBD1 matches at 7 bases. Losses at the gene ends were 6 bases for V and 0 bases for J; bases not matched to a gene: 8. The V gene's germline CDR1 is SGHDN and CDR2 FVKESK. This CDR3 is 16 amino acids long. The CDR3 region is CASRPMTGTSGNTIYF. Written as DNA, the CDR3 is TGTGCCAGCAGACCCATGACAGGGACCTCTGGAAACACCATATATTTT.

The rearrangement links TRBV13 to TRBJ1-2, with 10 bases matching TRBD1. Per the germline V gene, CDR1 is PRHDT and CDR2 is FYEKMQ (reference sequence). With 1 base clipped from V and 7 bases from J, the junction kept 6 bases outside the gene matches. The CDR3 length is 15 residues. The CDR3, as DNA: TGTGCCAGCAGCTTAGTGTCGGGACAGGGGTTTGGCTACACCTTC. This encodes CASSLVSGQGFGYTF.

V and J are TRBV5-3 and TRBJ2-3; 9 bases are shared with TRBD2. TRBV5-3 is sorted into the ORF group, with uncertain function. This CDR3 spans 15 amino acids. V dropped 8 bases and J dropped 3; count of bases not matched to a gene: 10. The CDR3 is CARPAGGINTDTQYF. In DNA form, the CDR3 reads TGTGCCAGGCCAGCGGGGGGTATTAATACAGATACGCAGTATTTT.

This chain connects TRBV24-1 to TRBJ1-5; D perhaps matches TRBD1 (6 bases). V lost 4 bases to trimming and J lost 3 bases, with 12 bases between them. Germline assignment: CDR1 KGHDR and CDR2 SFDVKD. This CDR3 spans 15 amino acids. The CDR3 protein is CATSDPQGPNQPQHF. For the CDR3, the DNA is TGTGCCACCAGTGACCCTCAGGGGCCCAATCAGCCCCAGCATTTT.

The CDR3 reads CASSLSGNTEAFF. CDR3 DNA sequence: TGTGCCAGCAGCTTATCGGGGAACACTGAAGCTTTCTTT. This chain connects TRBV7-9 to TRBJ1-1; no reliable D call. V was trimmed by 2 bases and J by 1 base, leaving 5 bases between them. CDR3 size: 13 residues. Germline CDR1 and CDR2: SEHNR and FQNEAQ (reference sequence).

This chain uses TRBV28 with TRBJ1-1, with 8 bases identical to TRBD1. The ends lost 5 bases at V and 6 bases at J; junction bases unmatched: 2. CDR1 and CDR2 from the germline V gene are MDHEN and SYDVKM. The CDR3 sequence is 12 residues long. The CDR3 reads CASSPGGPEAFF. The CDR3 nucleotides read TGTGCCAGCAGTCCAGGGGGCCCTGAAGCTTTCTTT.

The CDR3 coding sequence is TGCAGTGCTAGTAACCCGGAGGGTCGTTACGAGCAGTACTTC. Translating gives CSASNPEGRYEQYF. V gene TRBV20-1 combines with J gene TRBJ2-7, with a weak D call TRBD2 (6 bases). Germline-derived CDR1 and CDR2 are DFQATT and SNEGSKA (reference sequence). The CDR3 is made up of 14 amino acids. V lost 3 bases to trimming and J lost 4 bases, with 16 bases between them.

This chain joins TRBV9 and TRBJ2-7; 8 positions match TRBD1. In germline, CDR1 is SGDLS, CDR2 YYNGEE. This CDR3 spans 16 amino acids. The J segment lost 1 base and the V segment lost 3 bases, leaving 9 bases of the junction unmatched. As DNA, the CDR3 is TGTGCCAGCAGCGGACGTCCGGGACAGGATTCCTACGAGCAGTACTTC. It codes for CASSGRPGQDSYEQYF.

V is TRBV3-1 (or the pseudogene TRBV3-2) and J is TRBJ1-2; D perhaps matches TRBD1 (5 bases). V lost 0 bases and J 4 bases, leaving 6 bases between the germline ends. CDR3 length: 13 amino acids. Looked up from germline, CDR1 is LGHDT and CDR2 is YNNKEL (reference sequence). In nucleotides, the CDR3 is TGTGCCAGCAGCCAAGATACAGGCTATGGCTACACCTTC. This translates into CASSQDTGYGYTF.

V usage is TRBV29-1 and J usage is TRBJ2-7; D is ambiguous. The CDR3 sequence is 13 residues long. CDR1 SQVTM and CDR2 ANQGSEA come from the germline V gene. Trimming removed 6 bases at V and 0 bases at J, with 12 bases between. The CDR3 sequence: CSVKEFASYEQYF. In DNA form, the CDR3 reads TGCAGCGTAAAGGAGTTCGCCTCCTACGAGCAGTACTTC.

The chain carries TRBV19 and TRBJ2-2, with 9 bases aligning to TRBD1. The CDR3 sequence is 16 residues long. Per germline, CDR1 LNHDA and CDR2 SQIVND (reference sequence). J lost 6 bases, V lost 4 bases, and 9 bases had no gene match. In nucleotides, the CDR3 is TGTGCCAGTAGTAGGGGGGGACAGGGTCTCCCCGGGGAGCTGTTTTTT. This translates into CASSRGGQGLPGELFF.

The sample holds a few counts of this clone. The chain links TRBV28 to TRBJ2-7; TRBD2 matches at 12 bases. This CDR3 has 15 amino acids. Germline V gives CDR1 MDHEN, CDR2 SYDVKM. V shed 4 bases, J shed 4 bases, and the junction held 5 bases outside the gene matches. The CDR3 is CASSSGTSGLYEQYF. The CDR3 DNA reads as TGTGCCAGCAGTTCAGGGACTAGCGGGCTTTACGAGCAGTACTTC.

CDR3 protein: CATSDSLAQGQGAGETQYF. CDR3 in DNA: TGTGCCACCAGTGATTCCCTCGCACAGGGGCAGGGGGCAGGAGAGACCCAGTACTTC. This chain connects TRBV24-1 to TRBJ2-5, with TRBD1 matching over 8 bases. The V gene end was trimmed by 2 bases and the J gene end by 4 bases; junction bases not matched to a gene: 17. The length of the CDR3 is 19 residues. Germline CDR1 and CDR2: KGHDR and SFDVKD.